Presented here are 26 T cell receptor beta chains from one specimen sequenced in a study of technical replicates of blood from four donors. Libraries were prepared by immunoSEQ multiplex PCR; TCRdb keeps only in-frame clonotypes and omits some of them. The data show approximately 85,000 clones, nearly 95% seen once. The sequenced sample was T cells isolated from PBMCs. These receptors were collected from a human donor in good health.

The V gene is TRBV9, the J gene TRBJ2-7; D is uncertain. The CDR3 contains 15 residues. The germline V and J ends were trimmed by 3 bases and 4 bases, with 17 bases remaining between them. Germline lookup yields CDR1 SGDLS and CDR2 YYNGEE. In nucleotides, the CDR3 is TGTGCCAGCAGCGCTCCGGAAGACTCCCCATACGAGCAGTACTTC. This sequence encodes CASSAPEDSPYEQYF.

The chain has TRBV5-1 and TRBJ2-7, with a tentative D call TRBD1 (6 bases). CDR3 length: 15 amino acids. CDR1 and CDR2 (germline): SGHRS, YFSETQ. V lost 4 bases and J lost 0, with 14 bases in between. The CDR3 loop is CASSVSTGSSYEQYF. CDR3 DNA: TGCGCCAGCAGCGTCTCGACAGGCTCCTCCTACGAGCAGTACTTC.

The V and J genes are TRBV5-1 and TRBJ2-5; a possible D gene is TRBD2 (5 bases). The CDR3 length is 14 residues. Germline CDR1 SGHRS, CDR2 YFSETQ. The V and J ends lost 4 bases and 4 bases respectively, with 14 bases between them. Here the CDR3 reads CASSKLGGRETQYF. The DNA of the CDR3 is TGCGCCAGCAGCAAACTAGGAGGCAGAGAGACCCAGTACTTC.

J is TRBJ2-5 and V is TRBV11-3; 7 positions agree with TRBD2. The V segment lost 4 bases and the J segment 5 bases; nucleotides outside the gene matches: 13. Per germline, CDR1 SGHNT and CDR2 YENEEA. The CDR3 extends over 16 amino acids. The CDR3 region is CASSSLRLARRETQYF. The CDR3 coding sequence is TGTGCCAGCAGCTCCCTGAGACTAGCAAGGCGGGAGACCCAGTACTTC.

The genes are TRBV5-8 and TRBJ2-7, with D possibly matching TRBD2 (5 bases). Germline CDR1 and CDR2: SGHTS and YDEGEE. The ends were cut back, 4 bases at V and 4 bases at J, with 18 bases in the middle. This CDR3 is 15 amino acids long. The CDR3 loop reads CASSPEGGSEYEQYF. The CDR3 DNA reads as TGTGCCAGCAGCCCTGAGGGTGGCAGCGAGTACGAGCAGTACTTC.

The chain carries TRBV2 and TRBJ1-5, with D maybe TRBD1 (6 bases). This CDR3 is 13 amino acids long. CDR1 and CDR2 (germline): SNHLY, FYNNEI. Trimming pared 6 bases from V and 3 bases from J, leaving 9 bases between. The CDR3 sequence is CASRDSNNQPQHF. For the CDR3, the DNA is TGTGCCAGCAGGGACAGTAACAATCAGCCCCAGCATTTT.

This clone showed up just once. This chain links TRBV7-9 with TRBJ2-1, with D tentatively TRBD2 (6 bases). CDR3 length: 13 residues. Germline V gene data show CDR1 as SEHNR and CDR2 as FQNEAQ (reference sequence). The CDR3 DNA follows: TGTGCGGGCAGGAGGGCAGCCTACAATGAGCAGTTCTTC. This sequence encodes CAGRRAAYNEQFF.

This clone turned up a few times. The CDR3, as DNA: TGTGCCAGTACCATACGACAGGGCCTCTCTGGAAACACCATATATTTT. Translation: CASTIRQGLSGNTIYF. V usage is TRBV19 and J usage is TRBJ1-3, with 7 bases fitting TRBD1. This CDR3 has 16 residues. The J segment lost 0 bases and the V segment lost 7 bases, leaving 9 bases of the junction unmatched. Per the germline V gene, CDR1 is LNHDA and CDR2 is SQIVND (reference sequence).

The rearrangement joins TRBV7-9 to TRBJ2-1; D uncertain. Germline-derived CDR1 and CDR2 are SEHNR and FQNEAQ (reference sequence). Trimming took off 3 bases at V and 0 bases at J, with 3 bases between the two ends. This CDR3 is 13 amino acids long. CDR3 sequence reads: CASSFSSYNEQFF. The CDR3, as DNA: TGTGCCAGCAGCTTTAGCTCCTACAATGAGCAGTTCTTC.

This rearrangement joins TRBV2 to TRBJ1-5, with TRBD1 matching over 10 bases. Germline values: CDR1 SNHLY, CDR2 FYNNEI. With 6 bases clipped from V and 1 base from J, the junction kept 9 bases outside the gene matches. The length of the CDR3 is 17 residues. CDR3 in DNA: TGTGCCAGCAGCCTAACCGGGACAGGGGCGAGCAATCAGCCCCAGCATTTT. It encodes CASSLTGTGASNQPQHF.

This CDR3 is CASSPIPGDPEAFF. In nucleotides, the CDR3 is TGTGCCAGCAGCCCGATTCCAGGGGACCCTGAAGCTTTCTTT. J is TRBJ1-1 and V is TRBV14; possibly TRBD1 for D (6 bases). The CDR3 is 14 residues long. Germline CDR1 is SGHDN and CDR2 is FVKESK. V shed 4 bases and J shed 6 bases, with 15 bases lying between them.

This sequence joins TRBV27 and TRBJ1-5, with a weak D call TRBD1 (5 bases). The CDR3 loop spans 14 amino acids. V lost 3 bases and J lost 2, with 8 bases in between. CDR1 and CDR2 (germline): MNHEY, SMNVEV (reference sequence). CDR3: CASSFGAGNQPQHF. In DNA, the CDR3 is TGTGCCAGCAGTTTTGGGGCAGGCAATCAGCCCCAGCATTTT.

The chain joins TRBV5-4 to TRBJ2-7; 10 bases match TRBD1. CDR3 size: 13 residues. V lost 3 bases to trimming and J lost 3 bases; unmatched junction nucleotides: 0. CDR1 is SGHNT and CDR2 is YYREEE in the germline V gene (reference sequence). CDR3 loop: CASSWDRGYEQYF. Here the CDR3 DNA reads TGTGCCAGCAGCTGGGACAGGGGCTACGAGCAGTACTTC.

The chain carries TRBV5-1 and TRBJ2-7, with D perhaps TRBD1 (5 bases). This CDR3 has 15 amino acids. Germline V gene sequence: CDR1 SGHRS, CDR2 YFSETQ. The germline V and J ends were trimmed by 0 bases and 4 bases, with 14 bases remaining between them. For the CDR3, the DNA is TGCGCCAGCAGCTTGGAGCCACTGGGGCAATACGAGCAGTACTTC. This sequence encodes CASSLEPLGQYEQYF.

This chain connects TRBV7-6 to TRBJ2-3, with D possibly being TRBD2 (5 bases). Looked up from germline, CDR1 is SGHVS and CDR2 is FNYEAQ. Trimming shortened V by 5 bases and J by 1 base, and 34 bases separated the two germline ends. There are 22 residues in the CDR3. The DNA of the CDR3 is TGTGCCAGCAGCCCCGATAGGGATCCTTTCTGGGGAGAGGGTGTCCGCACAGATACGCAGTATTTT. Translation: CASSPDRDPFWGEGVRTDTQYF.

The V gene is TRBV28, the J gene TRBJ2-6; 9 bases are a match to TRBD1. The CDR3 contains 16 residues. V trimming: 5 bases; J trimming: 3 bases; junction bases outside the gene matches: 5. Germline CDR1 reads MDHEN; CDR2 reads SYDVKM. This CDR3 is CASSPDRGGGANVLTF. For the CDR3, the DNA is TGTGCCAGCAGTCCGGACAGGGGTGGTGGGGCCAACGTCCTGACTTTC.

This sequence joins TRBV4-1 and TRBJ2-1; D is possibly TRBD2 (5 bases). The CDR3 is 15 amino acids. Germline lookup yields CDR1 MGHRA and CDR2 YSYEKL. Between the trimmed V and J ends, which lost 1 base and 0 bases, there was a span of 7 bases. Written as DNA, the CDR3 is TGCGCCAGCAGCCAAGCTGGGAGCTCCTACAATGAGCAGTTCTTC. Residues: CASSQAGSSYNEQFF.

Here the CDR3 DNA reads TGCGCCAGCAGCCACCCGACAGGGGACCTCACGTGGACCATATATTTT. Residues: CASSHPTGDLTWTIYF. This chain connects TRBV4-1 to TRBJ1-3; 8 bases line up with TRBD1. V lost 3 bases, J lost 10 bases, and 14 bases stayed unmatched. The CDR3 consists of 16 residues. Germline lookup yields CDR1 MGHRA and CDR2 YSYEKL.

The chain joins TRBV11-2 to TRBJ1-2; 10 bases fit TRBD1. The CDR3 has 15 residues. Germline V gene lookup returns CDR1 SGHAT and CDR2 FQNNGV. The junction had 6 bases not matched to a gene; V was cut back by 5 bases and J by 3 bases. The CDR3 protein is CASSRPGQGHYGYTF. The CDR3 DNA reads TGTGCCAGCAGCCGACCGGGACAGGGGCACTATGGCTACACCTTC.

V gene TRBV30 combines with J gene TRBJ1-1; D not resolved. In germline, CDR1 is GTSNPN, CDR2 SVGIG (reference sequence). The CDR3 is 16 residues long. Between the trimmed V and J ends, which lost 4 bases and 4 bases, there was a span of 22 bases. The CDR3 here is CAWMPFWATAGTEAFF. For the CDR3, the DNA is TGTGCCTGGATGCCCTTTTGGGCCACCGCTGGCACTGAAGCTTTCTTT.

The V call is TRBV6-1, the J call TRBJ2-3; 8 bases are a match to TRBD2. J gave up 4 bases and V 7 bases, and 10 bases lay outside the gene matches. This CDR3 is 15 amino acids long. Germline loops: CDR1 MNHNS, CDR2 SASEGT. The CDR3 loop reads CASIRGGEHSDTQYF. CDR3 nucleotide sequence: TGTGCCAGCATTCGGGGGGGAGAGCACTCAGATACGCAGTATTTT.

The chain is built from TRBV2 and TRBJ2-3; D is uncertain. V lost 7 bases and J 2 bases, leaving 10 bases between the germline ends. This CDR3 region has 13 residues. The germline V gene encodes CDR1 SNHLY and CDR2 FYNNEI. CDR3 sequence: CASNEVYTDTQYF. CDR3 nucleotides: TGTGCCAGCAATGAGGTCTACACAGATACGCAGTATTTT.

The CDR3 here is CASSLVLAGRTDTQYF. The CDR3 DNA follows: TGCGCCAGCAGCTTGGTGCTAGCGGGGAGGACAGATACGCAGTATTTT. The chain recombines TRBV5-1 with TRBJ2-3; 9 bases line up with TRBD2. Germline-derived CDR1 and CDR2 are SGHRS and YFSETQ. V was clipped by 0 bases and J by 3 bases; unmatched bases: 5. The CDR3 length is 16 residues.

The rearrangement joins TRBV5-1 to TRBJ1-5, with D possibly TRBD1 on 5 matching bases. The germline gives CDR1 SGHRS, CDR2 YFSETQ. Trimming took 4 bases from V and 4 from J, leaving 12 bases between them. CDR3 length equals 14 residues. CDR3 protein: CASSTGLRNQPQHF. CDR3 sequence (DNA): TGCGCCAGCAGCACGGGACTGCGAAATCAGCCCCAGCATTTT.

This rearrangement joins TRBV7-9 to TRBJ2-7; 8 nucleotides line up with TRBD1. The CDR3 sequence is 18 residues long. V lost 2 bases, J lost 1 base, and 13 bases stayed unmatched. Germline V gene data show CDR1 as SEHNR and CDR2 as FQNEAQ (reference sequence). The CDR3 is CASSLKSGSQGASYEQYF. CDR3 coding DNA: TGTGCCAGCAGCTTAAAGTCGGGATCTCAGGGGGCATCCTACGAGCAGTACTTC. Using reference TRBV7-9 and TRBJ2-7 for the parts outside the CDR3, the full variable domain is DTGVSQNPRHKITKRGQNVTFRCDPISEHNRLYWYRQTLGQGPEFLTYFQNEAQLEKSRLLSDRFSAERPKGSFSTLEIQRTEQGDSAMYLCASSLKSGSQGASYEQYFGPGTRLTVT.

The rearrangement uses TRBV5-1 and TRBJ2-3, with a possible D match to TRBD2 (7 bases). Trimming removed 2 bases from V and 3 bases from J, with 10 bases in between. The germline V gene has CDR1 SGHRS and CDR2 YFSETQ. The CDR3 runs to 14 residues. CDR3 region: CASSFEGGTDTQYF. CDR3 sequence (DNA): TGCGCCAGCAGCTTCGAGGGGGGGACAGATACGCAGTATTTT. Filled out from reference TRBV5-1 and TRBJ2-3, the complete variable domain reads KAGVTQTPRYLIKTRGQQVTLSCSPISGHRSVSWYQQTPGQGLQFLFEYFSETQRNKGNFPGRFSGRQFSNSRSEMNVSTLELGDSALYLCASSFEGGTDTQYFGPGTRLTVL.